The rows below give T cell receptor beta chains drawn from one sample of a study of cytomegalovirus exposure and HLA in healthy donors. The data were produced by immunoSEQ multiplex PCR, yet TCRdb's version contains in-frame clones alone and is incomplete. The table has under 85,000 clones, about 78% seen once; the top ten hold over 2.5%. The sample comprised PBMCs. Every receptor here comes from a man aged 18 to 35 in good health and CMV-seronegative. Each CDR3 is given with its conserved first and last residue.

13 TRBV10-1 CASRASGVGEQYF
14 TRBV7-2 CASSLIRGRETQYF
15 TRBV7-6 CASSLLAGGPTEAFF
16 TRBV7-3 CASSSSGRGRSDTQYF
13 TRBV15 CATSRDREQGRLF
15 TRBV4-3 CASSPTGGPYNEQFF
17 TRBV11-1 CASSLRAGSGGRNEQFF
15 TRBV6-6 CASSYGTSGSDTQYF
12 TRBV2 CASRDTGEGQFF
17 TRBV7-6 CASSARGRDSGANVLTF
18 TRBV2 CASTFQRQGGSNTGELFF
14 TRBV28 CASSLAGGNYEQYF
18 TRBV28 CASSFRPGSTSGANVLTF
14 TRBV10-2 CASSESWGPYEQYF
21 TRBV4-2 CASSQESGAGGLLQSQETQYF
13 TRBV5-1 CASSPFVDYGYTF
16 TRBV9 CASSVSSGGAYNEQFF
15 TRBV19 CASSITGHSVETQYF
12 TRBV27 CASSLRQETQYF
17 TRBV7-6 CASSPSPGTGHDSPLHF
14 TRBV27 CASSPQGFNSPLHF